The sequence of this TCR beta chain was determined in a study of spatial heterogeneity in lung cancer. Background on the study: The average count in raw reads for each unique TCR and UMI combination exceeded nine appearances.

Germline assignment: CDR1 SGHTA and CDR2 FQGNSA. The CDR3 has 14 residues. V was clipped by 5 bases and J by 1 base; unmatched bases: 4. TCR cDNA molecules were tagged individually, and each one carried a unique molecular identifier. TCRdb used MiXCR to reprocess the 5' RACE reads, holding one entry per CDR3 protein. The top ten clones hold about 30% of a sample with about 15,000 distinct CDR3 sequences, approximately 8.5% of them seen once. At least ten counts were recorded for this clonotype. Regarding time point: sample taken at primary tumor resection. From tumor, nontumor lung or frozen PBMC, whole RNA was taken unsorted for sequencing. There were 65 or so donors, all of them untreated patients with early-stage non-small cell lung cancer.

The receptor was derived from a female donor with early-stage non-small cell lung cancer. The sample in question was PBMCs, obtained at surgery. The J gene is TRBJ1-1, the V gene TRBV7-2, with 7 bases identical to TRBD1. The CDR3 is CASSPGTENTEAFF. The CDR3 DNA reads as TGTGCCAGCAGCCCAGGGACAGAGAACACTGAAGCTTTCTTT.